These T cell receptor beta chains were read from a single sample in a study of PD-L1 blockade in urothelial cancer. Produced via immunoSEQ multiplex PCR; TCRdb's table is partial and in-frame only. The profile shows fewer than 30,000 clones, roughly 80% of them singletons. The material was PBMCs, obtained around atezolizumab (anti-PD-L1) treatment. The receptors were gathered from a man between 65 and 79 years old with urothelial cancer. Both conserved end residues are trimmed from each CDR3. The order of the fields is V gene, clone size, CDR3 protein. Some rows mark clone size as missing; the rest say once, few, many or name a class of expanded clone.

TRBV7-2,-,ASSPTSGQGYEQY
TRBV30,-,AWSVLGMGKLF
TRBV6-1,-,ASSFYTGNGQPQH
TRBV19,-,ASSSGGKRKLF
TRBV10-1,-,ATDTKKKYSNQPQH
TRBV7-9,-,ASSGQGRFIEQY
TRBV10-2,-,ASSEGRGRGYNEQF
TRBV7-7,-,ASSLGRGSYEQY
TRBV19,-,ASTFQGRGYT
TRBV11-2,once,ASSPSGAGETQY
TRBV28,-,ASIGQDSNIQY
TRBV5-1,-,ASSGRSGPFEQY
TRBV4-1,-,ASSLTLLASGRGHAGELF
TRBV6-1,-,ASSTGQGNQPQH
TRBV5-4,-,ASSLDGLSDSNQPQH
TRBV7-9,-,ASSRGNEQF
TRBV2,once,ASSELQNQETQY
TRBV16,-,ASSQLVGVGETQY
TRBV11-2,few,ASSPSGRTDTQY
TRBV5-1,-,ASSRQGTGTDTQY
TRBV25-1,-,ASSAAGANTGELF
TRBV27,-,ASSWVAGGAVEQF
TRBV10-2,-,ASSEDRVYGYT
TRBV7-6,-,ASSLAGQTNEKLF
TRBV29-1,-,SVVLQWRNEQF
TRBV11-2,few,ASSLDTGDNQY
TRBV14,-,ASSQERSRVDTQY
TRBV2,-,ASSGWRDEQF
TRBV18,-,ASSPTGQGAGEQY
TRBV27,-,ASNARERGSYEQY
TRBV10-3,-,AISEGLAALNEQF
TRBV27,-,ASRPRSGFQETQY
TRBV2,-,ASSEYGGQGAGGYT
TRBV11-3,-,ASSPHVGENTGELF
TRBV5-1,-,ASSLGSGNSYNEQF
TRBV4-1,-,ASSQAGGRIETQY
TRBV4-1,-,ASSQDNPGWVPSMVYT
TRBV28,-,ASSPGQGPETQY
TRBV5-5,-,ASSSPGRNNYGYT
TRBV2,-,ASSASSYEQY